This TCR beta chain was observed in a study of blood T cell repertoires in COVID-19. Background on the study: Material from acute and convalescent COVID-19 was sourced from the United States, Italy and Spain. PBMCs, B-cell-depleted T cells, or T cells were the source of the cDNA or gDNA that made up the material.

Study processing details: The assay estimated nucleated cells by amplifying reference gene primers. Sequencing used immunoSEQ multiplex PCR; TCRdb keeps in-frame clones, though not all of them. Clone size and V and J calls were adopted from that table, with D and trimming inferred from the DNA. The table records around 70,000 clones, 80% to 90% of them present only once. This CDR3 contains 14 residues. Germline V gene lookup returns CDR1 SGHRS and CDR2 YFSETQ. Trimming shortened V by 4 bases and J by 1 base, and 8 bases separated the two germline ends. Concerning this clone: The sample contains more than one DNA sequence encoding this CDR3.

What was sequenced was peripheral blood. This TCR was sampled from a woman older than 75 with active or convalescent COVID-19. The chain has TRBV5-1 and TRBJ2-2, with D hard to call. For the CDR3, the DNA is TGCGCCAGCAGCCTCACAGTGAACACCGGGGAGCTGTTTTTT. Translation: CASSLTVNTGELFF.